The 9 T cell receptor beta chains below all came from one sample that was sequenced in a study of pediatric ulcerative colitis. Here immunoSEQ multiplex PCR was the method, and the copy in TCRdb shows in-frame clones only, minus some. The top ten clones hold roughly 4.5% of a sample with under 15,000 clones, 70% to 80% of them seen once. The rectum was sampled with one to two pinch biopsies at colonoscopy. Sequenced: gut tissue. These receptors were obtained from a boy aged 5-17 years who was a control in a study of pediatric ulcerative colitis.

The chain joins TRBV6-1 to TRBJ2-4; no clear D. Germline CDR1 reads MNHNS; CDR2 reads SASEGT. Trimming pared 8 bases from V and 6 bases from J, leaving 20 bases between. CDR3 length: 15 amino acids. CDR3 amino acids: CASSRLTVPVNIQYF. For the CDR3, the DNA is TGTGCCAGCTCCCGTCTGACTGTACCGGTAAACATTCAGTACTTC.

This CDR3 is CASSPQPGGEQYV. CDR3 nucleotide sequence: TGTGCCAGCAGCCCTCAGCCGGGGGGTGAGCAGTACGTC. The J gene is TRBJ2-7, the V gene TRBV9; the match to TRBD2 covers 7 bases. The CDR3 loop spans 13 amino acids. With 4 bases clipped from V and 7 bases from J, the junction kept 8 bases outside the gene matches. Germline lookup yields CDR1 SGDLS and CDR2 YYNGEE.

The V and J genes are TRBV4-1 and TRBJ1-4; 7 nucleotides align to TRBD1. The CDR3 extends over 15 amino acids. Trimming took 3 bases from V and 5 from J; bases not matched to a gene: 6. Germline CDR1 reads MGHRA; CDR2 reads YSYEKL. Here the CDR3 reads CASSQQDRRNEKLFF. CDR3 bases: TGCGCCAGCAGCCAGCAGGACAGGAGAAATGAAAAACTGTTTTTT.

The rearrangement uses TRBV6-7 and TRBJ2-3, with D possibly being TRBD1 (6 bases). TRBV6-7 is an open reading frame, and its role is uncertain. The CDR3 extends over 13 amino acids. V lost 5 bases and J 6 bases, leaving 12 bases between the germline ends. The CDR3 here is CASSVHRVDTQYF. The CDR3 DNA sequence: TGTGCCAGCAGTGTACACAGGGTTGATACGCAGTATTTT.

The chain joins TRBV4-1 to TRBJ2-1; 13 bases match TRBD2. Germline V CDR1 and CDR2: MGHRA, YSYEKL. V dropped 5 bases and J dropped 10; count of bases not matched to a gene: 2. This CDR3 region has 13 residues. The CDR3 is CASSTLAGGEQFF. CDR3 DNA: TGCGCCAGCAGCACACTAGCGGGAGGGGAGCAGTTCTTC.

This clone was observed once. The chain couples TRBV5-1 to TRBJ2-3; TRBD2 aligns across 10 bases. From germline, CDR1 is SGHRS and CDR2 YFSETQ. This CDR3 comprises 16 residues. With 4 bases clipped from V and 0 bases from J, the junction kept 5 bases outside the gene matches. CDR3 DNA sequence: TGCGCCAGCAGCAGGACTAGCGGAGCTAGCACAGATACGCAGTATTTT. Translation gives CASSRTSGASTDTQYF.

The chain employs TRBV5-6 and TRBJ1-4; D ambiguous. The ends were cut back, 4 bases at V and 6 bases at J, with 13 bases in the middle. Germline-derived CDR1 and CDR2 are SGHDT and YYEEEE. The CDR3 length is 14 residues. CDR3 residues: CASSDAGRDEKLFF. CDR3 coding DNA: TGTGCCAGCAGCGATGCAGGACGGGATGAAAAACTGTTTTTT.

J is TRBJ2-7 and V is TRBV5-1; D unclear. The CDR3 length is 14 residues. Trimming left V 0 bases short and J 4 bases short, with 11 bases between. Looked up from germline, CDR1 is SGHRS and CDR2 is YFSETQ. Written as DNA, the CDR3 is TGCGCCAGCAGCTTGGGTCCGGCATCGTACGAGCAGTACTTC. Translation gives CASSLGPASYEQYF. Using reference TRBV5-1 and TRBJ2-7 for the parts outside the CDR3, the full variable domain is KAGVTQTPRYLIKTRGQQVTLSCSPISGHRSVSWYQQTPGQGLQFLFEYFSETQRNKGNFPGRFSGRQFSNSRSEMNVSTLELGDSALYLCASSLGPASYEQYFGPGTRLTVT.

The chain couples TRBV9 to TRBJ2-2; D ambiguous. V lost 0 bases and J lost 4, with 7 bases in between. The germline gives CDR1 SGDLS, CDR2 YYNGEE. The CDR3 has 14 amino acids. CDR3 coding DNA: TGTGCCAGCAGCGTAGCCAGGTTCACCGGGGAGCTGTTTTTT. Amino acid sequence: CASSVARFTGELFF.